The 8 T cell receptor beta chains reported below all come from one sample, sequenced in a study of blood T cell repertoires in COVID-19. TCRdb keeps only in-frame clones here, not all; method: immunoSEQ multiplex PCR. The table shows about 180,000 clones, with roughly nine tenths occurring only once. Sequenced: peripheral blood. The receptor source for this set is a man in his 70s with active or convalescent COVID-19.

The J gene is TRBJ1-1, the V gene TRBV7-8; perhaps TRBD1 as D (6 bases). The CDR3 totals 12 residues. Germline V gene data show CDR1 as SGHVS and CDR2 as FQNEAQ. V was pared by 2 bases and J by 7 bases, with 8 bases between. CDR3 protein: CASSLRGSEAFF. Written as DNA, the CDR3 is TGTGCCAGCAGCTTAAGGGGGAGTGAAGCTTTCTTT.

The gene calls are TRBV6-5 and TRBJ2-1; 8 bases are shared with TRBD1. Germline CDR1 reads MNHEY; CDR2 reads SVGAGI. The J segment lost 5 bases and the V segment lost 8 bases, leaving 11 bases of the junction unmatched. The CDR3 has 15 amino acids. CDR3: CASRQTGDKDNEQFF. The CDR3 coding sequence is TGTGCCAGCCGCCAGACAGGGGATAAAGACAATGAGCAGTTCTTC.

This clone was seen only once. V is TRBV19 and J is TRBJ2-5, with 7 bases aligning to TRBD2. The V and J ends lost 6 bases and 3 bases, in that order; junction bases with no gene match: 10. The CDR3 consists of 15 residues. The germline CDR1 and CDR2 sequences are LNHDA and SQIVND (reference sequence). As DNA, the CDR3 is TGTGCCAGTAGGCGTCAGGGAGGGCCTGAAGAGACCCAGTACTTC. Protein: CASRRQGGPEETQYF.

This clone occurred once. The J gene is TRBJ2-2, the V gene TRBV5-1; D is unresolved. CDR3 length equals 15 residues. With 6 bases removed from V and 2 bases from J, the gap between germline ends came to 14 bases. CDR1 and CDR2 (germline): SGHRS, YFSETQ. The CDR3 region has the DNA TGCGCCAGCACCCACCCGATGGGCAACACCGGGGAGCTGTTTTTT. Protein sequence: CASTHPMGNTGELFF.

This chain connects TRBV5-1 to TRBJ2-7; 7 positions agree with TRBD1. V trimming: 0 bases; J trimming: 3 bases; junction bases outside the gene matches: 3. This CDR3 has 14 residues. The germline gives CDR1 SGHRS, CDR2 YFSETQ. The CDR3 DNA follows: TGCGCCAGCAGCTTGGCGGGACAGCACTACGAGCAGTACTTC. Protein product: CASSLAGQHYEQYF.

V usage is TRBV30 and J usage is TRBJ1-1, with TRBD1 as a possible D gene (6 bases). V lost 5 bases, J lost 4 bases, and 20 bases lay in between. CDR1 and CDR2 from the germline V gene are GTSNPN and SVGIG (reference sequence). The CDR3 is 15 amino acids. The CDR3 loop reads CAWGPRGVLGTEAFF. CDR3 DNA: TGTGCCTGGGGCCCCAGGGGCGTTCTGGGCACTGAAGCTTTCTTT.

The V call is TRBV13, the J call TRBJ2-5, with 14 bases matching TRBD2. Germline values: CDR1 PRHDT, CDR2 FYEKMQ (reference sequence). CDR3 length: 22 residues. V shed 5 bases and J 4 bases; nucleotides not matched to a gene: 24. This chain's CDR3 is CASSSRGQGETSGRATGETQYF. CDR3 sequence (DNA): TGTGCCAGCAGCAGCCGAGGACAGGGGGAGACTAGCGGGAGGGCCACGGGAGAGACCCAGTACTTC.

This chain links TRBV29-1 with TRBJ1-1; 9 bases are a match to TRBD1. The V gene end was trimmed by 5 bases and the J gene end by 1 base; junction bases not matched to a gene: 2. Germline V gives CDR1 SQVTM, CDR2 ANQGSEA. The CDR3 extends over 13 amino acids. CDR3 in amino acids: CSVRGQGNTEAFF. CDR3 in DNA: TGCAGCGTTCGGGGACAGGGGAACACTGAAGCTTTCTTT. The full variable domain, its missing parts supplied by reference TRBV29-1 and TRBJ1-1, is SAVISQKPSRDICQRGTSLTIQCQVDSQVTMMFWYRQQPGQSLTLIATANQGSEATYESGFVIDKFPISRPNLTFSTLTVSNMSPEDSSIYLCSVRGQGNTEAFFGQGTRLTVV.